The clone carrying this TCR beta chain was detected ten times or more. No antigen is known for it. The cDNA was produced through 5'RACE with 10-nucleotide random UMIs. Over 160 million TCR-beta sequences from 15-18 subjects were obtained in each sequencing run. TCRdb independently ran MiXCR on the 5' RACE reads; one entry per CDR3 protein. This sample yields approximately 15,000 distinct CDR3 sequences, of which less than 15% are seen a single time; roughly 41% belongs to the top ten. These data come from a study of neurological immune-mediated disorders. Study-level points and caveats: HTLV-1-associated myelopathy showed the most TCR clonal expansion; multiple sclerosis the least, below healthy controls.

The sorted libraries started from approximately 1 million CD4+ or CD8+ T cells. CDR1 and CDR2 from the germline V gene are MNHEY and SMNVEV (reference sequence). V was pared by 5 bases and J by 4 bases, with 9 bases between. This CDR3 is built from 13 residues. The rearrangement links TRBV27 to TRBJ1-5; D is ambiguous. This clonotype was obtained from a female donor with HTLV-1-associated myelopathy (HAM/TSP). Sample: CD8+ T cells from blood. The CDR3 region has the DNA TGTGCCAGCAGTCCCGTCGGGAATCAGCCCCAGCATTTT. Translating gives CASSPVGNQPQHF.